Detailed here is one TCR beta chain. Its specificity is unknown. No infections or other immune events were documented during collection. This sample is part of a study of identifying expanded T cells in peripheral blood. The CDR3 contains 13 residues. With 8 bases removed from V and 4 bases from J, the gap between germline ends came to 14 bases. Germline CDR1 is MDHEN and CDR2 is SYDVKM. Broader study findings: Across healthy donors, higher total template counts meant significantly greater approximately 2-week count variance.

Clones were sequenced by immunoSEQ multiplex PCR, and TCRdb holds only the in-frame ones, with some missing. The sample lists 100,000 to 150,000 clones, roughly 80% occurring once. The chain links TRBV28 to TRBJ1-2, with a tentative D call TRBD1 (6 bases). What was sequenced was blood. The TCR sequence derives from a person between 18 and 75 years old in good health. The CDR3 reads CASARGDIYGYTF. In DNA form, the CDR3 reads TGTGCCAGCGCGCGGGGGGACATCTATGGCTACACCTTC.